One sample yielded the 30 T cell receptor beta chains listed below, sequenced in a study of blood T cell repertoires in COVID-19. Profiled with immunoSEQ multiplex PCR; TCRdb holds only in-frame clones, not every one. The sample has around 200,000 clones, 80% to 85% seen once. Specimen: peripheral blood. The receptors shown here come from a woman between 40 and 55 years old with COVID-19, enrolled during active disease.

The CDR3 DNA sequence: TGTGCCAGTAGTCTCCGGGACAGTTACAATGAGCAGTTCTTC. Its protein product is CASSLRDSYNEQFF. The J gene is TRBJ2-1, the V gene TRBV19; 7 bases align to TRBD1. Germline values: CDR1 LNHDA, CDR2 SQIVND (reference sequence). The CDR3 sequence is 14 residues long. V lost 5 bases and J lost 4; bases outside the gene matches: 5. The whole variable domain, remainder taken from reference TRBV19 and TRBJ2-1, is DGGITQSPKYLFRKEGQNVTLSCEQNLNHDAMYWYRQDPGQGLRLIYYSQIVNDFQKGDIAEGYSVSREKKESFPLTVTSAQKNPTAFYLCASSLRDSYNEQFFGPGTRLTVL.

V and J are TRBV19 and TRBJ1-2, with 9 bases identical to TRBD1. The CDR3 length is 13 residues. J was trimmed by 5 bases and V by 3 bases; bases with no gene match: 1. Per germline, CDR1 LNHDA and CDR2 SQIVND (reference sequence). The CDR3 DNA sequence: TGTGCCAGTAGTATGGACAGGGGTTATGGCTACACCTTC. This encodes CASSMDRGYGYTF.

This chain joins TRBV6-4 and TRBJ1-1, with 10 nucleotides matching TRBD1. The CDR3 runs to 14 residues. After removal of 6 bases from V and 2 bases from J, the junction contained 3 bases not matched to a gene. CDR1 MRHNA and CDR2 SNTAGT come from the germline V gene. Here the CDR3 reads CASRTGGFNTEAFF. The DNA for the CDR3 is TGTGCCAGCAGGACAGGGGGCTTCAACACTGAAGCTTTCTTT.

V gene TRBV5-1 combines with J gene TRBJ2-3; no clear D gene. Per germline, CDR1 SGHRS and CDR2 YFSETQ. This CDR3 comprises 15 residues. The V gene lost 3 bases and the J gene lost 4 bases, with 15 bases spanning the gap. CDR3 DNA sequence: TGCGCCAGCAGCTCCGCGGAAGGCCTCTCAGATACGCAGTATTTT. Its translation: CASSSAEGLSDTQYF.

This sequence joins TRBV27 and TRBJ1-2; D may be TRBD1 (6 bases). V shed 2 bases and J shed 8 bases, with 12 bases lying between them. The germline V gene has CDR1 MNHEY and CDR2 SMNVEV (reference sequence). This CDR3 spans 13 amino acids. DNA for the CDR3: TGTGCCAGCAGTTTACAGGGGCCGGGGGGCTACACCTTC. It yields the protein CASSLQGPGGYTF.

The rearrangement links TRBV19 to TRBJ2-3; maybe TRBD1 (6 bases). V lost 5 bases and J 2 bases, leaving 14 bases between the germline ends. This CDR3 has 15 amino acids. Germline V gene data show CDR1 as LNHDA and CDR2 as SQIVND (reference sequence). CDR3 residues: CASSSGVPFTDTQYF. The CDR3 region has the DNA TGTGCCAGTAGTTCAGGGGTACCGTTCACAGATACGCAGTATTTT. Filled out from reference TRBV19 and TRBJ2-3, the complete variable domain reads DGGITQSPKYLFRKEGQNVTLSCEQNLNHDAMYWYRQDPGQGLRLIYYSQIVNDFQKGDIAEGYSVSREKKESFPLTVTSAQKNPTAFYLCASSSGVPFTDTQYFGPGTRLTVL.

The genes are TRBV7-8 and TRBJ2-7; D is possibly TRBD1 (6 bases). Germline V lookup: CDR1 SGHVS, CDR2 FQNEAQ. Trimming pared 5 bases from V and 1 base from J, leaving 9 bases between. CDR3 size: 13 residues. The chain's CDR3 is CASSPRGSYEQYF. The CDR3 DNA sequence: TGTGCCAGCAGCCCCAGGGGATCCTACGAGCAGTACTTC. Full variable domain (missing parts from reference TRBV7-8 and TRBJ2-7): GAGVSQSPRYKVAKRGQDVALRCDPISGHVSLFWYQQALGQGPEFLTYFQNEAQLDKSGLPSDRFFAERPEGSVSTLKIQRTQQEDSAVYLCASSPRGSYEQYFGPGTRLTVT.

The chain recombines TRBV5-1 with TRBJ1-6; 7 bases are shared with TRBD1. The CDR3 sequence is 18 residues long. Trimming at V came to 0 bases and at J to 0 bases, leaving 6 bases not matched to a gene. The germline CDR1 and CDR2 sequences are SGHRS and YFSETQ. As DNA, the CDR3 is TGCGCCAGCAGCTTGGGGACAGGCCCTAGCTCCTATAATTCACCCCTCCACTTT. Translated: CASSLGTGPSSYNSPLHF.

This clone was found a few times. The chain carries TRBV7-8 and TRBJ2-3; 9 bases align to TRBD2. The CDR3 sequence is 15 residues long. Unmatched junction bases numbered 7, after V lost 5 bases and J lost 4 bases. Germline values: CDR1 SGHVS, CDR2 FQNEAQ. CDR3 sequence: CASSRSGGSSDTQYF. The CDR3 coding sequence is TGTGCCAGCAGCAGAAGCGGGGGGTCTTCAGATACGCAGTATTTT.

V is TRBV7-9 and J is TRBJ2-5; 7 nucleotides agree with TRBD1. Unmatched junction bases numbered 13, after V lost 4 bases and J lost 2 bases. Germline V CDR1 and CDR2: SEHNR, FQNEAQ (reference sequence). CDR3 length equals 17 residues. CDR3 in amino acids: CASSSTRQGSFQETQYF. DNA of the CDR3: TGTGCCAGCAGCTCGACAAGACAGGGATCGTTTCAAGAGACCCAGTACTTC.

The rearrangement links TRBV27 to TRBJ1-1, with 7 bases that match TRBD1. The germline V gene encodes CDR1 MNHEY and CDR2 SMNVEV (reference sequence). The CDR3 totals 11 residues. The ends lost 5 bases at V and 11 bases at J; junction bases unmatched: 5. In nucleotides, the CDR3 is TGTGCCAGCAGTGCGGGACAGAGGGCTTTCTTT. Its protein is CASSAGQRAFF.

The chain is built from TRBV12-3 or TRBV12-4 and TRBJ1-1; 8 bases agree with TRBD1. The junction had 4 bases not matched to a gene; V was cut back by 8 bases and J by 8 bases. CDR3 length: 11 amino acids. The CDR3 nucleotides read TGTGCCAGCGGAAGACAGGGGGAAGCTTTCTTT. It encodes CASGRQGEAFF.

The chain carries TRBV19 and TRBJ2-7; TRBD2 aligns across 11 bases. V was pared by 5 bases and J by 7 bases, with 10 bases of the junction left unmatched. From germline, CDR1 is LNHDA and CDR2 SQIVND (reference sequence). The CDR3 has 15 residues. The CDR3 reads CASSLSRTSGYEQYF. Written as DNA, the CDR3 is TGTGCCAGTAGTTTGTCTAGGACTAGCGGGTATGAGCAGTACTTC.

J is TRBJ1-2 and V is TRBV28, with D unresolved. The CDR3 has 13 amino acids. CDR1 is MDHEN, CDR2 SYDVKM, per germline. Trimming took 5 bases from V and 2 from J, leaving 9 bases between them. CDR3 sequence (DNA): TGTGCCAGCAGTGCGACGGGGAACTATGGCTACACCTTC. This encodes CASSATGNYGYTF.

In DNA form, the CDR3 reads TGTGCCAGCAGCCGAGGAACGAACAGGGGAAGAGCCGCCGGGGAGCTGTTTTTT. It is translated as CASSRGTNRGRAAGELFF. The rearrangement links TRBV7-9 to TRBJ2-2; TRBD1 matches at 7 bases. Germline V gives CDR1 SEHNR, CDR2 FQNEAQ (reference sequence). Trimming removed 5 bases from V and 6 bases from J; junction bases left unmatched: 18. This CDR3 has 18 amino acids.

V gene TRBV2 combines with J gene TRBJ1-2; TRBD1 matches 8 bases. The CDR3 is made up of 14 amino acids. Germline lookup yields CDR1 SNHLY and CDR2 FYNNEI. CDR3 sequence: CAIKTNRGSYGYTF. The CDR3 DNA is TGTGCAATAAAAACTAACAGGGGGTCCTATGGCTACACCTTC.

This clone was observed at least ten times. The chain is built from TRBV5-1 and TRBJ2-3; maybe TRBD2 (7 bases). The germline V and J ends were trimmed by 6 bases and 3 bases, with 17 bases remaining between them. The CDR3 runs 15 residues. CDR1 is SGHRS and CDR2 is YFSETQ in the germline V gene. The CDR3 protein is CASNPRGGPTDTQYF. In DNA form, the CDR3 reads TGCGCCAGCAACCCCAGGGGAGGGCCAACAGATACGCAGTATTTT.

The genes are TRBV5-6 and TRBJ2-1; D unresolved. V shed 0 bases and J shed 6 bases, with 7 bases lying between them. CDR1 and CDR2 (germline): SGHDT, YYEEEE. This CDR3 comprises 13 residues. The CDR3 DNA reads TGTGCCAGCAGCTTGGAGTCCGGCAATGAGCAGTTCTTC. Protein product: CASSLESGNEQFF.

This chain links TRBV19 with TRBJ1-3, with no clear D. The CDR3 has 17 amino acids. Germline CDR1 and CDR2: LNHDA and SQIVND (reference sequence). Trimming stripped 0 bases from V and 0 bases from J, with 12 bases between. Written as DNA, the CDR3 is TGTGCCAGTAGTATAGACGGGAACCCACGCTCTGGAAACACCATATATTTT. The encoded protein is CASSIDGNPRSGNTIYF.

This CDR3 is CSASSPGGSQPQHF. DNA for the CDR3: TGCAGTGCTAGTTCCCCCGGAGGCAGTCAGCCCCAGCATTTT. The V and J genes are TRBV20-1 and TRBJ1-5; D remains unclear. CDR3 length: 14 amino acids. Germline values: CDR1 DFQATT, CDR2 SNEGSKA (reference sequence). With 3 bases removed from V and 6 bases from J, the gap between germline ends came to 15 bases.

The rearrangement uses TRBV7-2 and TRBJ1-6; D ambiguous. The CDR3 has 16 residues. CDR1 SGHTA and CDR2 FQGNSA come from the germline V gene. Trimming shortened V by 2 bases and J by 2 bases, and 10 bases separated the two germline ends. CDR3 sequence (DNA): TGTGCCAGCAGCTTACGGGTTGGAACCTATAATTCACCCCTCCACTTT. This encodes CASSLRVGTYNSPLHF.

V usage is TRBV27 and J usage is TRBJ1-2, with D possibly matching TRBD1 (5 bases). Trimming removed 4 bases from V and 4 bases from J, with 10 bases in between. The CDR3 has 13 residues. Germline values: CDR1 MNHEY, CDR2 SMNVEV (reference sequence). The CDR3 sequence: CASSSDGGYGYTF. For the CDR3, the DNA is TGTGCCAGCAGTTCCGACGGGGGCTATGGCTACACCTTC.

The V call is TRBV5-4, the J call TRBJ2-7, with 12 bases lining up with TRBD2. Looked up from germline, CDR1 is SGHNT and CDR2 is YYREEE (reference sequence). The CDR3 sequence is 15 residues long. Losses at the gene ends were 0 bases for V and 2 bases for J; bases not matched to a gene: 0. The CDR3 bases are TGTGCCAGCAGCTTGGGACTAGCGGGGGCCTACGAGCAGTACTTC. This gives the protein CASSLGLAGAYEQYF.

The chain links TRBV9 to TRBJ2-2, with TRBD1 matching over 7 bases. Germline-derived CDR1 and CDR2 are SGDLS and YYNGEE. The CDR3 contains 17 residues. Trimming at V came to 4 bases and at J to 3 bases, leaving 12 bases not matched to a gene. In nucleotides, the CDR3 is TGTGCCAGCAGCCCACCCTCGACAGGGATGTACACCGGGGAGCTGTTTTTT. It encodes CASSPPSTGMYTGELFF.

The chain has TRBV18 and TRBJ1-5; 8 bases agree with TRBD1. Trimming cost V 4 bases and J 1 base; bases outside gene matches: 3. CDR1 and CDR2 from the germline V gene are KGHSH and LQKENI. CDR3 size: 15 residues. CDR3 nucleotides: TGTGCCAGCTCACGTGACAGGGGAAGCAATCAGCCCCAGCATTTT. It encodes CASSRDRGSNQPQHF.

The chain has TRBV5-1 and TRBJ1-6; 7 bases align to TRBD1. Germline values: CDR1 SGHRS, CDR2 YFSETQ. Trimming cost V 4 bases and J 10 bases; bases outside gene matches: 11. This CDR3 comprises 15 residues. CDR3 DNA: TGCGCCAGCAGCCCACCTACAGGGGTGGGGTCACCCCTCCACTTT. Encoded protein: CASSPPTGVGSPLHF. The full variable domain, in which reference TRBV5-1 and TRBJ1-6 provide the parts outside the CDR3, is KAGVTQTPRYLIKTRGQQVTLSCSPISGHRSVSWYQQTPGQGLQFLFEYFSETQRNKGNFPGRFSGRQFSNSRSEMNVSTLELGDSALYLCASSPPTGVGSPLHFGNGTRLTVT.

This clone was detected a few times. The chain recombines TRBV7-3 with TRBJ2-7; TRBD2 matches 9 bases. Germline CDR1 reads SGHTA; CDR2 reads FQGTGA. Trimming removed 1 base from V and 6 bases from J; junction bases left unmatched: 7. CDR3 length: 15 amino acids. The CDR3 is CASSLMAGGSSEQYF. CDR3 bases: TGTGCCAGCAGCTTAATGGCGGGAGGGAGCAGCGAGCAGTACTTC.

The rearrangement links TRBV20-1 to TRBJ2-2; perhaps TRBD2 as D (5 bases). V lost 3 bases and J lost 7, with 18 bases in between. In germline, CDR1 is DFQATT, CDR2 SNEGSKA (reference sequence). CDR3 length: 15 amino acids. CDR3 nucleotides: TGCAGTGCTAGTCCCCCTCGGGGAGTGGACGGGGAGCTGTTTTTT. The encoded protein is CSASPPRGVDGELFF.

This chain joins TRBV6-6 and TRBJ1-4; the D is unclear. Germline CDR1 reads MNHNY; CDR2 reads SVGAGI (reference sequence). V lost 5 bases and J lost 0, with 19 bases in between. This CDR3 is 18 amino acids long. In DNA, the CDR3 is TGTGCCAGCAGTCGGCGAAACTTCCCCGGGGCAACTAATGAAAAACTGTTTTTT. This sequence encodes CASSRRNFPGATNEKLFF.

This rearrangement joins TRBV4-1 to TRBJ2-3, with D tentatively TRBD1 (6 bases). CDR3 length: 16 residues. With 0 bases removed from V and 0 bases from J, the gap between germline ends came to 10 bases. Germline CDR1 reads MGHRA; CDR2 reads YSYEKL. The chain's CDR3 is CASSQEGAVSTDTQYF. The DNA for the CDR3 is TGCGCCAGCAGCCAAGAGGGGGCTGTGAGCACAGATACGCAGTATTTT.